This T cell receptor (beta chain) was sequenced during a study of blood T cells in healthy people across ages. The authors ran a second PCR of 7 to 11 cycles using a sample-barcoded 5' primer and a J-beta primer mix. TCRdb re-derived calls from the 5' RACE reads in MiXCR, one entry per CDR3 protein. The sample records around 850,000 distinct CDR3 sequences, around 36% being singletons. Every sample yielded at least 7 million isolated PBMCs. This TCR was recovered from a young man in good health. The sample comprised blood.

For the CDR3, the DNA is TGCGCCAGCAGCCCATCTTTCGGGGGCCTGCCTGGGGCCAACGTCCTGACTTTC. Translating gives CASSPSFGGLPGANVLTF. The V and J genes are TRBV4-3 and TRBJ2-6; D could derive from TRBD1 or TRBD2 (6 bases each). Germline CDR1 is LGHNA and CDR2 is YSLEER. Trimming left V 4 bases short and J 2 bases short, with 18 bases between. This CDR3 spans 18 amino acids.